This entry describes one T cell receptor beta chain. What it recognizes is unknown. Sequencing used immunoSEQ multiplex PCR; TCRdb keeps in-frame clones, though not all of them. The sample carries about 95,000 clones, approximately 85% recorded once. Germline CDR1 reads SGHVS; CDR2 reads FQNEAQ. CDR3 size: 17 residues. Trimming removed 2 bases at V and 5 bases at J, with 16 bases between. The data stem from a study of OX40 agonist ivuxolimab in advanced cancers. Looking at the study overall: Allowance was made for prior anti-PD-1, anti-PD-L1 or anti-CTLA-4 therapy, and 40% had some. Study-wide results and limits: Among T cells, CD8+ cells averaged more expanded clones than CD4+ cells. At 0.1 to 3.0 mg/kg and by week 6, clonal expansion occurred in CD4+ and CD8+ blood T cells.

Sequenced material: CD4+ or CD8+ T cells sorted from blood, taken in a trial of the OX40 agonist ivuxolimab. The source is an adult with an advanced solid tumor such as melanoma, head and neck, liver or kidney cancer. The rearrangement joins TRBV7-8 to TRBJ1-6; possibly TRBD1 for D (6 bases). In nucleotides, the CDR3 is TGTGCCAGCAGCTTATATTATCTGCGACAGGATAATTCACCCCTCCACTTT. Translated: CASSLYYLRQDNSPLHF.